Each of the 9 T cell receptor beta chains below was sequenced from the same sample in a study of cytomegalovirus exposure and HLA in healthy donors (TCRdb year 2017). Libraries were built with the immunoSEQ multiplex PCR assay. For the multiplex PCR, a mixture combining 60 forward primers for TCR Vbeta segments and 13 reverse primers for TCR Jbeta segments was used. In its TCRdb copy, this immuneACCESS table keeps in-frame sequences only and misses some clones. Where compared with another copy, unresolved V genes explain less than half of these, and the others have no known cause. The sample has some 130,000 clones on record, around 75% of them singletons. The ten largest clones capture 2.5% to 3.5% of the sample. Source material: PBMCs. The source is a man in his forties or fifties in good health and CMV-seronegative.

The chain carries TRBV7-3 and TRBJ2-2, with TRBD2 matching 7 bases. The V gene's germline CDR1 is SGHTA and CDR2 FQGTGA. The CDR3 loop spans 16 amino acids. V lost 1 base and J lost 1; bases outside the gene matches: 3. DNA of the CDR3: TGTGCCAGCAGCTTAAATGGCGGGGGGAACACCGGGGAGCTGTTTTTT. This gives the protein CASSLNGGGNTGELFF.

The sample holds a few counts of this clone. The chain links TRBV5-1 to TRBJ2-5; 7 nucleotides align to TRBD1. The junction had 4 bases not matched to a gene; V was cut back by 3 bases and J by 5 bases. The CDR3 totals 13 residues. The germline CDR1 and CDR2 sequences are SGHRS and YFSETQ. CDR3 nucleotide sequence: TGCGCCAGCAGCTCCCAGGGGGTCGAGACCCAGTACTTC. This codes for CASSSQGVETQYF.

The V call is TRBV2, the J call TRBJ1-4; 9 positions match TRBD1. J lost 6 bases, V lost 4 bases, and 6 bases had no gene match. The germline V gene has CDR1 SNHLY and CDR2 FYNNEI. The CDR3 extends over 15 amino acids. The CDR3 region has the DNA TGTGCCAGCAGTGGCCGCCGGGACAGGGATGAAAAACTGTTTTTT. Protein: CASSGRRDRDEKLFF.

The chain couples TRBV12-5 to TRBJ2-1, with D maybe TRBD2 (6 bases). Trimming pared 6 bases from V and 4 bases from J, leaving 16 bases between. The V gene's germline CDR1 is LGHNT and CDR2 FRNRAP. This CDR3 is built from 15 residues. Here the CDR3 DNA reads TGTGCTAGTGGCCCTCTCCGGGACTTGTACAATGAGCAGTTCTTC. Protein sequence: CASGPLRDLYNEQFF.

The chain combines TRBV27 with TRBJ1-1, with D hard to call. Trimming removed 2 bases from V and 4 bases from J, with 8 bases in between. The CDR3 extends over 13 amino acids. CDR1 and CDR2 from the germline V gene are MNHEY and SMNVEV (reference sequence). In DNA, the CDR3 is TGTGCCAGCAGTTTAAAGCCGGGCACTGAAGCTTTCTTT. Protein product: CASSLKPGTEAFF.

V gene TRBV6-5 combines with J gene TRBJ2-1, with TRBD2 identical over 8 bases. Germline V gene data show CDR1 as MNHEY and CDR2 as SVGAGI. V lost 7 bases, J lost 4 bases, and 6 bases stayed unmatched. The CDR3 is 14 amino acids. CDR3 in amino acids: CASKGGTSYNEQFF. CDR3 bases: TGTGCCAGCAAAGGCGGGACTAGTTACAATGAGCAGTTCTTC.

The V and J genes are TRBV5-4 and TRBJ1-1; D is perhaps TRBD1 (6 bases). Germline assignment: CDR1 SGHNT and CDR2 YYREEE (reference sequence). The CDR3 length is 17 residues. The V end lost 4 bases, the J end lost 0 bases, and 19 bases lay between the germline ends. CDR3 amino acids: CASSPSGYEGVNTEAFF. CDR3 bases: TGTGCCAGCAGCCCCTCGGGGTACGAGGGGGTGAACACTGAAGCTTTCTTT.

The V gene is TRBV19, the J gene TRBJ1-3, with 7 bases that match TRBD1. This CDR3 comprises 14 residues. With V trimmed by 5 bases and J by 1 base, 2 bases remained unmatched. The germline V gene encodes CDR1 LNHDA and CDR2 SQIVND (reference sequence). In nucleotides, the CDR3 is TGTGCCAGTAGTCGGACAGGTTCTGGAAACACCATATATTTT. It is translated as CASSRTGSGNTIYF.

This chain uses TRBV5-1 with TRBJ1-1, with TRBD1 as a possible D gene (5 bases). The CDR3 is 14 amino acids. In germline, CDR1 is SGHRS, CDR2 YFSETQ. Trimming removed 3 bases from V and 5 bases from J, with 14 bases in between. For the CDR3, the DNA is TGCGCCAGCAGCTCCCCCGGGGACTATACTGAAGCTTTCTTT. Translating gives CASSSPGDYTEAFF.